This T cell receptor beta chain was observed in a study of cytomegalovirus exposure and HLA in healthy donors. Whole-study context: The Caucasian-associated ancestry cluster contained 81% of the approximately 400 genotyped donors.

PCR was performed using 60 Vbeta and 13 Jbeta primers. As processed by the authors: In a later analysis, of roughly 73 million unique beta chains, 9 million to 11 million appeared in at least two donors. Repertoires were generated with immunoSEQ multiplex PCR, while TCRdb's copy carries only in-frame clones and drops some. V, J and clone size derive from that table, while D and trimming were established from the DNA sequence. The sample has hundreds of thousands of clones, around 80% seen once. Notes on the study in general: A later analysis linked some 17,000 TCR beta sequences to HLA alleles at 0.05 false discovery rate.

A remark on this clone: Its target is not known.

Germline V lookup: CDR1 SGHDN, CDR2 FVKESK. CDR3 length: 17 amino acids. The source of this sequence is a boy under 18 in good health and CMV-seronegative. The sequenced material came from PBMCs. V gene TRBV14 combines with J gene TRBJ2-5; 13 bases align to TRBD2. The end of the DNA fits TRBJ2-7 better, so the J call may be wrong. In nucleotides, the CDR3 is TGTGCCAGCAGCCATAGGACTAGCGGGAGAGTTAACTACGAGCAGTACTTC. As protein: CASSHRTSGRVNYEQYF.